These T cell receptor beta chains were read from a single sample in a study of shared clonotypes between healthy human individuals. Libraries were prepared by immunoSEQ multiplex PCR; TCRdb keeps only in-frame clonotypes and omits some of them. The sample comprises some 2.1 million clones, less than 95% of which are singletons, and 0.85% to 1.2% rests with the top ten. The specimen sequenced was naive CD8+ T cells sorted from blood. The source is a man between 18 and 35 years old in good health. Each CDR3 is given with its conserved first and last residue.

TRBV6-5	TRBJ2-6	CASTRAGANVLTF
TRBV13	TRBJ2-7	CASSLTGTYEQYF
TRBV2	TRBJ1-4	CASRPLGEGANEKLFF
TRBV2	TRBJ2-3	CASCPGLAEMTQYF
TRBV7-9	TRBJ2-7	CASSFQDGYEQYF
TRBV4-1	TRBJ2-7	CASSRGDTYEQYF
TRBV30	TRBJ2-7	CAWSGVPIAGYEQYF
TRBV10-2	TRBJ2-7	CASSWGASYEQYF
TRBV5-3	TRBJ2-2	CARSLRLAGDTGELFF
TRBV5-1	TRBJ2-3	CASNFVPSGGGTDTQYF
TRBV4-2	TRBJ2-3	CASSPTWGASTDTQYF
TRBV5-1	TRBJ1-1	CASSLEVGYTEAFF
TRBV6-5	TRBJ2-7	CASSEGPRTYEQYF
TRBV25-1	TRBJ2-4	CASSGYTGLAKNIQYF
TRBV5-4	TRBJ1-2	CASSLAVADPYGYTF
TRBV30	TRBJ1-1	CAWSPAGTQAFF
TRBV9	TRBJ2-1	CASSESGRPDNEQFF
TRBV4-2	TRBJ2-7	CASSQEMDYEQYF
TRBV11-1	TRBJ2-2	CASRNQRGSTGELFF
TRBV5-1	TRBJ1-3	CASSLDQAFSGNTIYF
TRBV6-6	TRBJ2-1	CASSNRGDNEQFF
TRBV7-9	TRBJ1-5	CASSLGDYSNQPQHF
TRBV7-8	TRBJ2-7	CASVGGTYEQYF
TRBV7-8	TRBJ2-5	CASSLVLRDREETQYF
TRBV6-5	TRBJ1-1	CASSTTGYAFF
TRBV6-5	TRBJ2-5	CASSVDAEETQYF
TRBV11-2	TRBJ2-7	CASSLDPGLESSYEQYF
TRBV7-2	TRBJ1-1	CASSLVGTTGGNTEAFF
TRBV18	TRBJ2-3	CASSPFPLAGGTDTQYF
TRBV27	TRBJ2-2	CASSLAGGLVGELFF
TRBV4-3	TRBJ2-3	CASSQDLGGANTDTQYF
TRBV6-1	TRBJ2-1	CASSEGSGGPLNAYNEQFF
TRBV6-1	TRBJ2-7	CASSDPREQYF
TRBV19	TRBJ2-2	CACRIGGSGSSGELFF
TRBV5-5	TRBJ1-2	CASSFGNYGYTF
TRBV4-3	TRBJ1-1	CASSQDRGDTEAFF
TRBV5-4	TRBJ2-7	CASSLDGTDIEQYF
TRBV4-1	TRBJ2-7	CASSQERLVFYEQYF
TRBV14	TRBJ2-5	CASSPLANNEETQYF
TRBV19	TRBJ2-7	CASSTKVSYEQYF
TRBV5-1	TRBJ2-7	CASSLNGFSEQYF
TRBV19	TRBJ2-1	CASSIVSGSGNNEQFF
TRBV6-6	TRBJ1-1	CASSYSSVRTEAFF
TRBV4-1	TRBJ1-4	CASSQGQALYEKLFF
TRBV28	TRBJ1-5	CASSLEGQDNQPQHF
TRBV7-9	TRBJ2-5	CASSSERHPEETQYF